This T cell receptor (beta chain) was sequenced during a study of T cell changes during pregnancy in multiple sclerosis. The method was immunoSEQ multiplex PCR; TCRdb's version includes in-frame clones alone and lacks a portion of them. The repertoire holds tens of thousands of clones, with roughly nine tenths as singletons. The CDR3 is 17 residues long. With 1 base removed from V and 0 bases from J, the gap between germline ends came to 13 bases. CDR1 SGHVS and CDR2 FNYEAQ come from the germline V gene. The chain carries TRBV7-6 and TRBJ1-3; maybe TRBD1 (6 bases). The clonotype was recovered from a female donor with multiple sclerosis, enrolled in a pregnancy study. The source was peripheral blood, collected before pregnancy. The CDR3, as DNA: TGTGCCAGCAGCTTAGAATGGGGGCTCAGCTCTGGAAACACCATATATTTT. This translates into CASSLEWGLSSGNTIYF.